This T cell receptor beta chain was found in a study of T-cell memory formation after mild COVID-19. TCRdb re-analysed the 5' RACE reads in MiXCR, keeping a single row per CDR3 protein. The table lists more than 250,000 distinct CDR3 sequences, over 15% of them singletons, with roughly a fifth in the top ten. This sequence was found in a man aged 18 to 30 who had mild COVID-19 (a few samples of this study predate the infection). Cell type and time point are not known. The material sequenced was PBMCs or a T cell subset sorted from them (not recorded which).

CDR3 nucleotides: TGTGCCAGCGAGAGGGGAGGTCCCTACGAGCAGTACTTC. It specifies CASERGGPYEQYF. The chain carries TRBV7-9 and TRBJ2-7; weak D call: TRBD2 (6 bases). Germline V gives CDR1 SEHNR, CDR2 FQNEAQ (reference sequence). This CDR3 contains 13 residues. The ends were cut back, 8 bases at V and 2 bases at J, with 13 bases in the middle.